The 17 T cell receptor beta chains reported below all come from one sample, sequenced in a study of blood T cell repertoires in COVID-19. Data came from immunoSEQ multiplex PCR; TCRdb stores just in-frame clones and leaves some out. The sample contains 150,000 or so clones, about 89% of which appear only once. Material: peripheral blood. The receptors stem from a man aged 55 to 70 with active or convalescent COVID-19.

The genes are TRBV11-2 and TRBJ2-2, with TRBD2 identical over 9 bases. V dropped 7 bases and J dropped 0; count of bases not matched to a gene: 6. This CDR3 comprises 16 residues. Germline V gives CDR1 SGHAT, CDR2 FQNNGV. Written as DNA, the CDR3 is TGTGCCAGCACCCAAGCGGGGGGCCCGAACACCGGGGAGCTGTTTTTT. The encoded protein is CASTQAGGPNTGELFF.

The genes are TRBV19 and TRBJ2-5; the match to TRBD1 covers 9 bases. The germline CDR1 and CDR2 sequences are LNHDA and SQIVND (reference sequence). This CDR3 has 15 residues. The V segment lost 5 bases and the J segment 2 bases; nucleotides outside the gene matches: 6. The CDR3 region has the DNA TGTGCCAGTAGTTCGAACAGGGGGCGACAAGAGACCCAGTACTTC. It codes for CASSSNRGRQETQYF.

The chain joins TRBV24-1 to TRBJ2-2; no definite D call. Trimming shortened V by 5 bases and J by 3 bases, and 18 bases separated the two germline ends. Looked up from germline, CDR1 is KGHDR and CDR2 is SFDVKD. CDR3 length: 17 amino acids. Here the CDR3 reads CATSAPIQSQDTGELFF. The CDR3 DNA reads TGTGCCACCAGTGCCCCGATACAGAGTCAAGACACCGGGGAGCTGTTTTTT.

The CDR3 DNA reads as TGTGCCAGCCGGAGGGAAACGAACACCGGGGAGCTGTTTTTT. Its translation: CASRRETNTGELFF. The genes are TRBV5-6 and TRBJ2-2; maybe TRBD2 (6 bases). The CDR3 spans 14 residues. Germline V gene sequence: CDR1 SGHDT, CDR2 YYEEEE. Trimming removed 7 bases from V and 0 bases from J, with 10 bases in between.

The rearrangement links TRBV27 to TRBJ1-6; 9 bases line up with TRBD1. Trimming cost V 3 bases and J 10 bases; bases outside gene matches: 7. The CDR3 has 15 amino acids. The germline gives CDR1 MNHEY, CDR2 SMNVEV (reference sequence). The CDR3 coding sequence is TGTGCCAGCAGTTTTTCTCAGACAGGGGGATCACCCCTCCACTTT. This sequence encodes CASSFSQTGGSPLHF.

This clone was found a few times. The chain uses TRBV4-3 and TRBJ2-7; D possibly corresponds to TRBD1 (5 bases). The ends were cut back, 1 base at V and 0 bases at J, with 7 bases in the middle. Germline V gene data show CDR1 as LGHNA and CDR2 as YSLEER. The CDR3 spans 14 residues. The CDR3 reads CASSQARDSYEQYF. CDR3 coding DNA: TGCGCCAGCAGCCAAGCCAGGGACTCCTACGAGCAGTACTTC.

The V gene is TRBV3-1 (or the pseudogene TRBV3-2), the J gene TRBJ2-3; 9 bases match TRBD2. V shed 8 bases, J shed 5 bases, and the junction held 5 bases outside the gene matches. From germline, CDR1 is LGHDT and CDR2 YNNKEL (reference sequence). The CDR3 has 13 residues. DNA for the CDR3: TGTGCCAGCGGTGGCGGGGGGGGAGATACGCAGTATTTT. It yields the protein CASGGGGGDTQYF.

This chain joins TRBV9 and TRBJ2-2, with 9 bases fitting TRBD1. CDR1 and CDR2 from the germline V gene are SGDLS and YYNGEE. Trimming cost V 4 bases and J 5 bases; bases outside gene matches: 6. The CDR3 is 15 amino acids. In nucleotides, the CDR3 is TGTGCCAGCAGCATAGAGACAGGGGGAACCGGGGAGCTGTTTTTT. This codes for CASSIETGGTGELFF.

This clone was observed a single time. This chain joins TRBV2 and TRBJ2-2; possible D gene TRBD1, 5 bases. Trimming shortened V by 2 bases and J by 4 bases, and 8 bases separated the two germline ends. Germline CDR1 SNHLY, CDR2 FYNNEI. The CDR3 sequence is 14 residues long. The chain's CDR3 is CASSERGSTGELFF. The CDR3 DNA sequence: TGTGCCAGCAGTGAAAGGGGATCCACCGGGGAGCTGTTTTTT.

The CDR3 nucleotides read TGTGCCAGCAGCTTGAGCCTAGCGGGAGTTAACGAGCAGTACTTC. Protein sequence: CASSLSLAGVNEQYF. The gene calls are TRBV7-3 and TRBJ2-7; 10 nucleotides line up with TRBD2. The CDR3 length is 15 residues. With 3 bases clipped from V and 5 bases from J, the junction kept 7 bases outside the gene matches. The germline V gene encodes CDR1 SGHTA and CDR2 FQGTGA.

This chain uses TRBV6-5 with TRBJ1-3; D is unresolved. Germline assignment: CDR1 MNHEY and CDR2 SVGAGI. CDR3 length equals 13 residues. The V gene lost 4 bases and the J gene lost 2 bases, with 6 bases spanning the gap. This chain's CDR3 is CASSWSPGNTIYF. DNA of the CDR3: TGTGCCAGCAGTTGGAGCCCTGGAAACACCATATATTTT.

V is TRBV3-1 (or the pseudogene TRBV3-2) and J is TRBJ2-5; TRBD2 agrees at 8 bases. This CDR3 region has 16 residues. Germline lookup yields CDR1 LGHDT and CDR2 YNNKEL (reference sequence). V lost 2 bases, J lost 5 bases, and 10 bases stayed unmatched. This chain's CDR3 is CASSQYGRGGLETQYF. DNA of the CDR3: TGTGCCAGCAGCCAATATGGACGGGGGGGTTTGGAGACCCAGTACTTC.

The rearrangement joins TRBV10-1 to TRBJ1-2, with D unclear. CDR1 and CDR2 (germline): WNHNN, SYGVQD (reference sequence). V lost 9 bases to trimming and J lost 8 bases, with 19 bases between them. The CDR3 length is 13 residues. CDR3: CARSCTPRRGYTF. The DNA of the CDR3 is TGCGCCAGGAGTTGCACTCCGCGGAGAGGCTACACCTTC.

V is TRBV19 and J is TRBJ2-1, with TRBD2 matching over 12 bases. J gave up 4 bases and V 6 bases, and 7 bases lay outside the gene matches. This CDR3 has 16 amino acids. CDR1 and CDR2 from the germline V gene are LNHDA and SQIVND (reference sequence). CDR3 in amino acids: CASRIGLAGLYNEQFF. The CDR3 coding sequence is TGTGCCAGTAGGATCGGACTAGCGGGACTTTACAATGAGCAGTTCTTC.

The chain is built from TRBV5-1 and TRBJ2-1, with 9 bases lining up with TRBD2. This CDR3 has 16 amino acids. The germline V gene has CDR1 SGHRS and CDR2 YFSETQ. Trimming took 4 bases from V and 1 from J; bases not matched to a gene: 6. CDR3 nucleotide sequence: TGCGCCAGCAGCACCATAGCGGGAGTGTCCTACAATGAGCAGTTCTTC. Protein: CASSTIAGVSYNEQFF.

This rearrangement joins TRBV7-9 to TRBJ2-3; TRBD2 matches at 8 bases. V trimming: 1 base; J trimming: 4 bases; junction bases outside the gene matches: 4. Germline loops: CDR1 SEHNR, CDR2 FQNEAQ (reference sequence). This CDR3 contains 15 residues. CDR3 sequence reads: CASSLGGTRADTQYF. The CDR3 DNA reads TGTGCCAGCAGCTTAGGAGGGACTAGGGCAGATACGCAGTATTTT.

The V call is TRBV4-3, the J call TRBJ2-2; a weak D match, TRBD2 (5 bases). The CDR3 is made up of 16 amino acids. Trimming removed 1 base at V and 6 bases at J, with 15 bases between. The germline CDR1 and CDR2 sequences are LGHNA and YSLEER. CDR3: CASSQAGSMQSGELFF. The CDR3 region has the DNA TGCGCCAGCAGCCAAGCGGGGTCGATGCAGTCCGGGGAGCTGTTTTTT.